These 11 T cell receptor beta chains share one sample of origin, sequenced in a study of response to subunit inactivated influenza vaccine. TCRdb recomputed calls from the RT-PCR reads with MiXCR, one row per CDR3 protein. The sample consists of about 540,000 distinct CDR3 sequences, 20% to 25% of them appearing once. These same records also appear under a second study, on T cells expressing NK-cell markers. That study reports: In generating TCR beta cDNA, 5'RACE template switching with UMIs was used.

Sequences were derived from CD4+ T cells sorted from PBMCs, sampled approximately 12 days after vaccination. These receptors were taken from a man aged 50-60 years who received an inactivated influenza vaccine.

The chain carries TRBV12-3 or TRBV12-4 and TRBJ1-2; 8 nucleotides match TRBD1. The CDR3 is made up of 17 amino acids. The V segment lost 5 bases and the J segment 7 bases; nucleotides outside the gene matches: 18. This CDR3 reads CASSLPRTGSRRSGYTF. The CDR3 region has the DNA TGTGCCAGCAGTCTCCCGAGGACAGGGTCTCGACGCTCTGGCTACACCTTC.

The gene calls are TRBV4-3 and TRBJ2-2; unclear D gene. CDR1 and CDR2 from the germline V gene are LGHNA and YSLEER. V dropped 0 bases and J dropped 2 bases, with 7 bases sitting between them. The CDR3 contains 15 residues. CDR3 in DNA: TGCGCCAGCAGCCAAGACGGACGAAACACCGGGGAGCTGTTTTTT. It codes for CASSQDGRNTGELFF.

The chain employs TRBV7-2 and TRBJ1-5, with 8 bases identical to TRBD1. J was trimmed by 2 bases and V by 5 bases; bases with no gene match: 8. Per germline, CDR1 SGHTA and CDR2 FQGNSA. This CDR3 region has 16 residues. The CDR3 DNA reads as TGTGCCAGCAGCAAGTACCCGACAGGGGGCAATCAGCCCCAGCATTTT. It encodes CASSKYPTGGNQPQHF.

This clonotype appeared many times. This rearrangement joins TRBV29-1 to TRBJ2-5; perhaps TRBD2 as D (6 bases). The V and J ends lost 7 bases and 1 base respectively, with 16 bases between them. The CDR3 consists of 14 residues. The germline V gene has CDR1 SQVTM and CDR2 ANQGSEA. The CDR3 protein is CSDVGSLFQETQYF. The CDR3 DNA reads TGCAGCGATGTCGGGAGCCTCTTCCAAGAGACCCAGTACTTC.

This clonotype occurred a few times. This chain joins TRBV20-1 and TRBJ2-7; either TRBD1 or TRBD2 may fit D (5 bases each). The CDR3 is made up of 12 amino acids. V gave up 4 bases and J gave up 3 bases, with 10 bases separating them. CDR1 DFQATT and CDR2 SNEGSKA come from the germline V gene (reference sequence). This CDR3 reads CSATGTYYEQYF. The DNA for the CDR3 is TGCAGTGCTACCGGGACCTACTACGAGCAGTACTTC.

A few counts support this clonotype. V and J are TRBV12-3 or TRBV12-4 and TRBJ2-3; 10 nucleotides match TRBD1. Trimming took 7 bases from V and 5 from J; bases not matched to a gene: 9. CDR3 length equals 15 residues. DNA of the CDR3: TGTGCCAGCACCCTCGACCGGGACAGGGGAGATACGCAGTATTTT. It specifies CASTLDRDRGDTQYF.

In regard to this clonotype: One end of the junction fails to match germline, which may point to a read error. This chain joins TRBV20-1 and TRBJ2-7, with D perhaps TRBD2 (5 bases). The length of the CDR3 is 14 residues. CDR1 DFQATT and CDR2 SNEGSKA come from the germline V gene (reference sequence). CDR3 sequence (DNA): TGCAGTGCCCACTCCTCGAGCGGCTCCTACGAGCAGTACTTT. Its protein is CSAHSSSGSYEQYF.

This clonotype showed up just a few times. V usage is TRBV5-6 and J usage is TRBJ1-6; D is ambiguous. The CDR3 is 15 amino acids. Between the trimmed V and J ends, which lost 3 bases and 9 bases, there was a span of 16 bases. CDR1 and CDR2 (germline): SGHDT, YYEEEE. Here the CDR3 reads CASSSLVRISSPLHF. CDR3 nucleotide sequence: TGTGCCAGCAGCTCCCTAGTCCGGATCAGTTCACCCCTCCACTTT.

The chain couples TRBV7-9 to TRBJ2-6; no definite D call. Germline V lookup: CDR1 SEHNR, CDR2 FQNEAQ (reference sequence). The CDR3 runs to 13 residues. Trimming took off 7 bases at V and 0 bases at J, with 4 bases between the two ends. CDR3 sequence reads: CASTVSGANVLTF. CDR3 nucleotides: TGTGCCAGCACCGTCTCTGGGGCCAACGTCCTGACTTTC.

This clonotype was seen only a few times. This rearrangement joins TRBV25-1 to TRBJ2-7; TRBD1 matches at 8 bases. V lost 2 bases, J lost 6 bases, and 9 bases stayed unmatched. This CDR3 spans 15 amino acids. CDR1 is MGHDK, CDR2 SYGVNS, per germline. This chain's CDR3 is CASSEPRTGLCEQYF. CDR3 sequence (DNA): TGTGCCAGCAGTGAACCAAGGACAGGGTTGTGCGAGCAGTACTTC.

This clonotype has just a few counts. The J gene is TRBJ2-3, the V gene TRBV12-3 or TRBV12-4; 8 bases are a match to TRBD1. The CDR3 loop spans 13 amino acids. V trimming: 5 bases; J trimming: 6 bases; junction bases outside the gene matches: 4. Written as DNA, the CDR3 is TGTGCCAGCAGTAGGACAGGGATGGATACGCAGTATTTT. This gives the protein CASSRTGMDTQYF.